A selection of T cell receptor beta chains follows, all from one sample in a study of beta chain bispecific antibodies for T cell cancers. Which antigens these TCRs recognize remains unknown. A single record per CDR3 protein comes from TCRdb applying MiXCR to the 5' RACE reads. Found here are tens of thousands of distinct CDR3 sequences, approximately 2.2% of them singletons; the top ten hold 4.5% to 6.5%. Specimen: healthy donor T cells cultured with leukemia cells, collected from a culture containing a bispecific antibody targeting TCR Vbeta12. These TCRs come from a human donor in good health. Some clones in this sample may be carry-over from other donors' samples. CDR3s include the opening cysteine and the closing phenylalanine or tryptophan. The order of the fields is CDR3 length, clone size, J gene, V gene, D gene, CDR3 DNA, CDR3 protein. A D gene is named only where the DNA matches it firmly. Clone size is shown for a subset of rows, as once, few, many or a class of expanded clone.

15,medium-sized,TRBJ2-3,TRBV20-1,TRBD2,TGCAGTGCCACAAGTCGAGCGGGGCGCACAGATACGCAGTATTTT,CSATSRAGRTDTQYF
15,many,TRBJ1-1,TRBV9,.,TGTGCCAGCAGCCATCTGGACAGTCCAAGGACTGAAGCTTTCTTT,CASSHLDSPRTEAFF
13,many,TRBJ2-1,TRBV7-3,.,TGTGCCAGCAGCCCCTCCCTGGGGGATGAGCAGTTCTTC,CASSPSLGDEQFF
14,many,TRBJ2-7,TRBV7-6,.,TGTGCCAGCAGCTTGACTATCCCTCCCGTCGAGCAGTACTTC,CASSLTIPPVEQYF
14,many,TRBJ2-7,TRBV5-5,.,TGTGCCAGCAGTCCGACTGCCAACTCCTACGAGCAGTACTTC,CASSPTANSYEQYF
13,many,TRBJ2-4,TRBV6-5,.,TGTGCCACAATGGACATAACCAAAAACATTCAGTACTTC,CATMDITKNIQYF
16,many,TRBJ2-7,TRBV2,.,TGTGCCAGCCTAGGTTCAGGACGCTCGGGAGCCTACGAGCAGTACTTC,CASLGSGRSGAYEQYF
15,many,TRBJ2-1,TRBV19,TRBD2,TGTGCCAGTAGCCCGACTAGCGGGGGTAGCGATGAGCAGTTCTTC,CASSPTSGGSDEQFF
12,many,TRBJ2-1,TRBV27,.,TGTGCCAGCAGTTTATACGGGAATGAGCAGTTCTTC,CASSLYGNEQFF
15,many,TRBJ1-1,TRBV9,.,TGTGCCAGCAGCGTAGATCCTGAAATGAACACTGAAGCTTTCTTT,CASSVDPEMNTEAFF
16,medium-sized,TRBJ2-1,TRBV5-1,.,TGCGCCAGCAGCTTGGGTGCAGTCAGCTCCTACAATGAGCAGTTCTTC,CASSLGAVSSYNEQFF
14,many,TRBJ1-4,TRBV2,.,TGTGCCAGCAGGCCGACACTACTTAATGAAAAACTGTTTTTT,CASRPTLLNEKLFF
14,medium-sized,TRBJ2-1,TRBV4-2,TRBD1,TGTGCCAGCAGCCAACCGGGACAGGGCAATGAGCAGTTCTTC,CASSQPGQGNEQFF
13,medium-sized,TRBJ2-7,TRBV5-1,TRBD1,TGCGCCAGCAGTCCTGACAGGGAATACGAGCAGTACTTC,CASSPDREYEQYF
14,many,TRBJ1-1,TRBV10-3,TRBD1,TGTGCCATCAGTGTTAACCCGACAGGGTTGGAAGCTTTCTTT,CAISVNPTGLEAFF
13,many,TRBJ1-5,TRBV9,.,TGTGCCAGCAGCGTAGAGTGGGGAGAGCCCCAGCATTTT,CASSVEWGEPQHF
14,many,TRBJ2-2,TRBV5-1,.,TGCGCCAGCAGCTCAGGGGCGGTCACCGGGGAGCTGTTTTTT,CASSSGAVTGELFF
15,many,TRBJ1-4,TRBV7-9,TRBD1,TGTGCCAGCAGCTTAACAGGGGAGGTATATGAAAAACTGTTTTTT,CASSLTGEVYEKLFF
14,many,TRBJ2-7,TRBV3-1,.,TGTGCCAGCAGCCAAGAAGGGGGGGCACTCGAGCAGTACTTC,CASSQEGGALEQYF
15,many,TRBJ2-5,TRBV6-5,.,TGTGCCAGCAGTATCACCCGACCCGCTTGGGGGACCCAGTACTTC,CASSITRPAWGTQYF
13,many,TRBJ1-1,TRBV5-1,.,TGCGCCAGCAGCTTGCAAGGGGCCGGTGAAGCTTTCTTT,CASSLQGAGEAFF
13,many,TRBJ2-7,TRBV5-1,.,TGCGCCAGCAGCTTGGAGAGCAGCTACGAGCAGTACTTC,CASSLESSYEQYF
15,many,TRBJ2-2,TRBV7-9,TRBD2,TGTGCCAGCAGCTCTAGCGGGACGAACACCGGGGAGCTGTTTTTT,CASSSSGTNTGELFF
18,many,TRBJ2-3,TRBV10-3,TRBD2,TGTGCCATCAGTGAATCTAGCGGGGGGGCTACGAGCACAGATACGCAGTATTTT,CAISESSGGATSTDTQYF
15,many,TRBJ1-4,TRBV28,.,TGTGCCAGCACCCCAGCCCAGACTCCGATTGAAAAACTGTTTTTT,CASTPAQTPIEKLFF
15,many,TRBJ2-5,TRBV6-5,TRBD1,TGTGCCAGCAGTTACTCGGACAGGGAATATGAGACCCAGTACTTC,CASSYSDREYETQYF
16,many,TRBJ2-2,TRBV7-6,.,TGTGCCAGCAGCTTAGGTAGCAGGCGATACACCGGGGAGCTGTTTTTT,CASSLGSRRYTGELFF
16,many,TRBJ1-2,TRBV19,TRBD1,TGTGCCAGTAGTATAGACTGGACAGGGGCACTGGGAGGCTACACCTTC,CASSIDWTGALGGYTF
12,many,TRBJ1-4,TRBV5-1,.,TGCGCCAGCCAAGACAGAAATGAAAAACTGTTTTTT,CASQDRNEKLFF
14,many,TRBJ2-5,TRBV13,.,TGTGCCAGCAGCATGACTAGGGGGGGGCAGTCCCAGTACTTC,CASSMTRGGQSQYF
17,many,TRBJ2-7,TRBV11-3,TRBD1,TGTGCCAGCAGCCCGACGGGGAAACACAGGGGTATCTACGAGCAGTACTTC,CASSPTGKHRGIYEQYF
18,.,TRBJ2-7,TRBV2,TRBD2,TGTGCCAGCAGCCAAGGACTAGCGGGGGGCGTTCAGGCCTACGAGCAGTACTTC,CASSQGLAGGVQAYEQYF
15,many,TRBJ1-6,TRBV4-1,TRBD1,TGCGCCAGCAGCCAAGGACAGGGGGATAATTCACCCCTCCACTTT,CASSQGQGDNSPLHF
19,.,TRBJ2-1,TRBV19,TRBD2,TGTGCCAGTAGTATATCCCCTACTAGCGGGGGGCACTCCTACAATGAGCAGTTCTTC,CASSISPTSGGHSYNEQFF
12,many,TRBJ2-2,TRBV30,.,TGTGCCTGGAGTGCAAGGGGCGGGGAGCTGTTTTTT,CAWSARGGELFF
15,many,TRBJ2-4,TRBV20-1,.,TGCAGTGCCAACCGACTGGAGCTAGCCAAAAACATTCAGTACTTC,CSANRLELAKNIQYF
14,many,TRBJ2-2,TRBV24-1,TRBD1,TGTGCCACCGCTCACCGGGACAGGCCCGGGGAGCTGTTTTTT,CATAHRDRPGELFF
12,many,TRBJ2-7,TRBV4-2,TRBD2,TGTGCCAGCAGCCCCAGCGGGGTGGAGTGGTACTTC,CASSPSGVEWYF
14,many,TRBJ1-2,TRBV27,TRBD1,TGTGCCAGCAGTTTATCCCGGACAGGGTTTGGCTACACCTTC,CASSLSRTGFGYTF
14,many,TRBJ1-1,TRBV6-1,.,TGTGCCAGCCGGCCAGATAGACTGAACACTGAAGCTTTCTTT,CASRPDRLNTEAFF